This TCR beta chain was recovered during a study of T cell responses to AZD1222 COVID-19 vaccine. Overall study findings and caveats: Of the AZD1222 recipients, only 5 to 7 were seropositive at baseline.

The analysis combined second doses at about 4 or about 12 weeks. Comment on this clone: Its specificity is unknown. This CDR3 is also generated by other DNA sequences in the sample.

Clones were read by immunoSEQ multiplex PCR, and TCRdb kept only the in-frame ones, dropping some. The table has 140,000 or so clones, roughly 91% seen once. Germline V gene sequence: CDR1 MNHEY, CDR2 SMNVEV (reference sequence). CDR3 length: 14 amino acids. V dropped 3 bases and J dropped 8; count of bases not matched to a gene: 1. This clonotype was sampled from an adult who received the AZD1222 COVID-19 vaccine. This material consisted of peripheral blood, taken 28 days after the second AZD1222 dose. V and J are TRBV27 and TRBJ1-6, with 10 bases aligning to TRBD1. CDR3 DNA sequence: TGTGCCAGCAGTTTGGACAGGGGGTATTCACCCCTCCACTTT. It specifies CASSLDRGYSPLHF.